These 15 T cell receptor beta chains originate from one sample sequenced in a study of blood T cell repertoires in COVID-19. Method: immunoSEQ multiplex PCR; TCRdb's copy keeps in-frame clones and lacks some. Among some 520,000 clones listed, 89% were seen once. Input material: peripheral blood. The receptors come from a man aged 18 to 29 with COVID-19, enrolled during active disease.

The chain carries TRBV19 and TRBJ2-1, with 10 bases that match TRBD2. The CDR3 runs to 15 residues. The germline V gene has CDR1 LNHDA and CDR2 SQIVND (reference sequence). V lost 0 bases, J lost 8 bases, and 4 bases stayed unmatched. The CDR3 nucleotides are TGTGCCAGTAGTATAGAAGCGGGAGGGATCTATGAGCAGTTCTTC. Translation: CASSIEAGGIYEQFF.

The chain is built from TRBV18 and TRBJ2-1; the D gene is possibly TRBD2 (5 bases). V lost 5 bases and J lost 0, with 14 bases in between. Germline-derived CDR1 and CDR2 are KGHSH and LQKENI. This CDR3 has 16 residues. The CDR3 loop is CASSAGVLSSYNEQFF. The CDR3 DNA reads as TGTGCCAGCTCAGCCGGGGTCCTCAGCTCCTACAATGAGCAGTTCTTC.

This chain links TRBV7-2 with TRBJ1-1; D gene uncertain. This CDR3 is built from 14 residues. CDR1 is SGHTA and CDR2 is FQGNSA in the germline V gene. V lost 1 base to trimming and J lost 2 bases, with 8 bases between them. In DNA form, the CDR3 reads TGTGCCAGCAGCTTAGGGGAGGGAAACACTGAAGCTTTCTTT. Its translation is CASSLGEGNTEAFF.

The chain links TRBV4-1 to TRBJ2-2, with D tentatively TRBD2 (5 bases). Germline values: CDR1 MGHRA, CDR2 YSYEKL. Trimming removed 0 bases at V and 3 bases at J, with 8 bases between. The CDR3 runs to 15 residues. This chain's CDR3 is CASSQDSEDTGELFF. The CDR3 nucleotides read TGCGCCAGCAGCCAAGATTCGGAGGACACCGGGGAGCTGTTTTTT.

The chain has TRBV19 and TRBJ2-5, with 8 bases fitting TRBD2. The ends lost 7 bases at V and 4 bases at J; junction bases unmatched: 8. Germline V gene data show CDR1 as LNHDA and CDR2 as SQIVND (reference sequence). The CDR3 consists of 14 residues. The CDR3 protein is CASNFGRAGETQYF. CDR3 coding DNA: TGTGCCAGTAATTTCGGGAGGGCTGGAGAGACCCAGTACTTC.

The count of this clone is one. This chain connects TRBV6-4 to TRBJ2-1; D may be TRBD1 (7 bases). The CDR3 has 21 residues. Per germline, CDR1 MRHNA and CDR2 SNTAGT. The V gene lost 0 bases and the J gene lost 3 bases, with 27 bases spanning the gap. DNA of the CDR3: TGTGCCAGCAGTGACTCCTGGAGGGGGCTTGTTAGCACCCCGATCTACAATGAGCAGTTCTTC. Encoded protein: CASSDSWRGLVSTPIYNEQFF.

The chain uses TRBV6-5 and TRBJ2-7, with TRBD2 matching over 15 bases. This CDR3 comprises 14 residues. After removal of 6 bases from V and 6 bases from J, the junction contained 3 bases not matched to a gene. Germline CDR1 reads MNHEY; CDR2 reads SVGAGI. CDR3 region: CASRWGLAGGEQYF. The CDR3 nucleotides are TGTGCCAGCAGGTGGGGACTAGCGGGAGGCGAGCAGTACTTC.

CDR3 residues: CATRSGTSSQETQYF. The CDR3 DNA reads as TGTGCCACCAGGTCCGGGACTTCTAGTCAAGAGACCCAGTACTTC. The chain recombines TRBV24-1 with TRBJ2-5, with D perhaps matching TRBD2 (6 bases). Trimming left V 7 bases short and J 2 bases short, with 16 bases between. There are 15 residues in the CDR3. Germline loops: CDR1 KGHDR, CDR2 SFDVKD.

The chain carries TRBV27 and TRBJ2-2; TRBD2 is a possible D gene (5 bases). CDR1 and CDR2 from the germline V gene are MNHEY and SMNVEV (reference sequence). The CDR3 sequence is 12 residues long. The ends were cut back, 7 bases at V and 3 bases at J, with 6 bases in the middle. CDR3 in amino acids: CASKRYTGELFF. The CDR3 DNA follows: TGTGCCAGCAAGCGGTACACCGGGGAGCTGTTTTTT.

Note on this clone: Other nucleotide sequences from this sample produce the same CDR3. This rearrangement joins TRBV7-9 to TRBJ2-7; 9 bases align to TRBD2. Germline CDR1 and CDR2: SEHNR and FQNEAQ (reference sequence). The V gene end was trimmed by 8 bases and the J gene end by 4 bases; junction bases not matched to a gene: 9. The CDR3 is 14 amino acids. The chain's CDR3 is CASSPGTSPYEQYF. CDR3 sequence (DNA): TGTGCCAGCTCCCCCGGGACTAGCCCGTACGAGCAGTACTTC.

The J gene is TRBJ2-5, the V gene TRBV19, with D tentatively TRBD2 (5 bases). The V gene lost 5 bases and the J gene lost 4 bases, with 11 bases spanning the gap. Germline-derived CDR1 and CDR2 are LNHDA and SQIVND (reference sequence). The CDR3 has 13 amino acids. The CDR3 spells CASSLSVGETQYF. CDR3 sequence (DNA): TGTGCCAGTAGTCTTAGCGTGGGAGAGACCCAGTACTTC.

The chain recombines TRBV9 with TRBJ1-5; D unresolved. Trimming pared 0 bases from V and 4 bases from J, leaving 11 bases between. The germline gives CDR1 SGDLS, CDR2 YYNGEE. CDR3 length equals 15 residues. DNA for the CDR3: TGTGCCAGCAGCGTAGGGCCAACCCTTAATCAGCCCCAGCATTTT. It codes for CASSVGPTLNQPQHF.

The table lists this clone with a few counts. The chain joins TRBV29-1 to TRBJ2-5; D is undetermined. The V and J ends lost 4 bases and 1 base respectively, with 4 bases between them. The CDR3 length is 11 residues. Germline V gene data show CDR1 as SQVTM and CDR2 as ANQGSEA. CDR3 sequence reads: CSVGPQETQYF. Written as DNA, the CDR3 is TGCAGCGTTGGGCCCCAAGAGACCCAGTACTTC.

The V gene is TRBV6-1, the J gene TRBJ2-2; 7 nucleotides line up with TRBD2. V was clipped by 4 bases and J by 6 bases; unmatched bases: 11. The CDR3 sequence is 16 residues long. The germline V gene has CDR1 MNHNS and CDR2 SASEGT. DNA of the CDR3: TGTGCCAGCAGTGCCGATCTAGGGCTAGCGGCCGGGGAGCTGTTTTTT. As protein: CASSADLGLAAGELFF.

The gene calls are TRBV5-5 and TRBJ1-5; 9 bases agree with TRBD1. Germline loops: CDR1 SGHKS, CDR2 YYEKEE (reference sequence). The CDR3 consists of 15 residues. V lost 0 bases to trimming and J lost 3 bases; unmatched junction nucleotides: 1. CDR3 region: CASSLGDRDNQPQHF. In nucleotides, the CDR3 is TGTGCCAGCAGCTTGGGGGACAGGGACAATCAGCCCCAGCATTTT.